This is a list of T cell receptor beta chains from one sample in a study of blood T cell repertoires in COVID-19. The protocol was immunoSEQ multiplex PCR, while the TCRdb copy is restricted to in-frame clones and leaves out a portion. The table records around 60,000 clones, 84% of them present only once. Sequencing was performed on peripheral blood. The receptors were gathered from a man aged 60-69 years with COVID-19, enrolled during active disease. The CDR3 runs from the conserved cysteine through the conserved F or W. Each record gives: D gene, V gene, J gene, clone size, CDR3 DNA, CDR3 protein. A D gene is named only where the DNA matches it firmly. Clone size, where shown, is once, few, many, or a class for clones that have expanded.

TRBD1	TRBV19	TRBJ1-2	NA	TGTGCCAGTAGTATGAGCCCAGGGGGCCTTTCTTACTATGGCTACACCTTC	CASSMSPGGLSYYGYTF
TRBD1	TRBV7-3	TRBJ1-2	NA	TGTGCCAGCAGCTTATATCCAGGGGGACATGGCTACACCTTC	CASSLYPGGHGYTF
NA	TRBV5-6	TRBJ2-2	NA	TGTGCCAGCAGCCCTCTTGGATTTGAAGGGGCCGGGGAGCTGTTTTTT	CASSPLGFEGAGELFF
NA	TRBV13	TRBJ1-6	once	TGTGCCAGCAGCTTAAGTCAGGGAAATAATTCACCCCTCCACTTT	CASSLSQGNNSPLHF
NA	TRBV5-1	TRBJ2-1	NA	TGCGCCAGCACCCGGGAGGGACAGGGTGTGCACAATGAGCAGTTCTTC	CASTREGQGVHNEQFF
TRBD2	TRBV2	TRBJ2-1	NA	TGTGCCAGCAGTGGGACTAGCGGGTCTAATGAGCAGTTCTTC	CASSGTSGSNEQFF
NA	TRBV18	TRBJ2-3	NA	TGTGCCAGCTCACCACCCGGGACAGATACGCAGTATTTT	CASSPPGTDTQYF
TRBD1	TRBV6-6	TRBJ2-4	once	TGTGCCAGCAGTTCACAGGGGGCAGCGGCCAAAAACATTCAGTACTTC	CASSSQGAAAKNIQYF
NA	TRBV28	TRBJ2-5	NA	TGTGCCAGCATCACCCCCGGGGATCAAGAGACCCAGTACTTC	CASITPGDQETQYF
NA	TRBV5-6	TRBJ1-2	NA	TGTGCCAGCAGCTTGTCGTCGAGGGGGAACTATGGCTACACCTTC	CASSLSSRGNYGYTF
NA	TRBV9	TRBJ1-5	NA	TGTGCCAGCAGCTCCTCATTAGGCAATCAGCCCCAGCATTTT	CASSSSLGNQPQHF
NA	TRBV27	TRBJ1-1	NA	TGTGCCAGCAGTCTTCTGGGAGGGGAAGCTTTCTTT	CASSLLGGEAFF
TRBD2	TRBV30	TRBJ2-7	NA	TGTGCCTGGAGTGCCGGGGGGGGTTCATCCTACGAGCAGTACTTC	CAWSAGGGSSYEQYF
NA	TRBV10-2	TRBJ1-6	NA	TGCGCCAGCAGTCGTACACAGGGCAATTCACCCCTCCACTTT	CASSRTQGNSPLHF
TRBD1	TRBV13	TRBJ1-4	NA	TGTGCCAGCAGTAGGCAGGGGGATGAAAAACTGTTTTTT	CASSRQGDEKLFF
TRBD1	TRBV7-6	TRBJ2-7	NA	TGTGCCAGCAGCCCAATGACAGGGGAATCCTACGAGCAGTACTTC	CASSPMTGESYEQYF
NA	TRBV18	TRBJ2-7	NA	TGTGCCAGCTCACCGTTAGTCGACAGCACCTACGAGCAGTACTTC	CASSPLVDSTYEQYF
NA	TRBV9	TRBJ1-2	NA	TGTGCCAGCAGCGTATTTGACAGCGTTAACTATGGCTACACCTTC	CASSVFDSVNYGYTF
NA	TRBV4-2	TRBJ2-1	NA	TGTGCCAGCAGTCAAGGGACTTTGACGTACAATGAGCAGTTCTTC	CASSQGTLTYNEQFF
NA	TRBV7-3	TRBJ2-3	NA	TGTGCCAGCAGCTCCGGACAACAGGCAGATACGCAGTATTTT	CASSSGQQADTQYF
TRBD1	TRBV6-1	TRBJ1-6	NA	TGTGCCAGCAGTAGAGACAGGGGTAATAATTCACCCCTCCACTTT	CASSRDRGNNSPLHF
TRBD2	TRBV4-1	TRBJ2-1	NA	TGCGCCAGCAGCCGAAAGGAACAAGCGGGAGGGTTCTACAATGAGCAGTTCTTC	CASSRKEQAGGFYNEQFF
TRBD1	TRBV3-1/TRBV3-2	TRBJ1-6	NA	TGTGCCAGCAGCCCGGGACAGGGGTTCTATAATTCACCCCTCCACTTT	CASSPGQGFYNSPLHF
NA	TRBV9	TRBJ1-6	NA	TGTGCCAGCAGCGCGACAGGATTTTCCTATAATTCACCCCTCCACTTT	CASSATGFSYNSPLHF
NA	TRBV29-1	TRBJ1-6	NA	TGCAGCGTTGACTCGGGGGGTAATTCACCCCTCCACTTT	CSVDSGGNSPLHF
TRBD2	TRBV4-1	TRBJ2-5	NA	TGCGCCAGCAGCCCCGGGCGGGGGGGCGTGGAGACCCAGTACTTC	CASSPGRGGVETQYF
NA	TRBV20-1	TRBJ2-5	NA	TGCAGTGCTAGTCCAGGGGAGGAGACCCAGTACTTC	CSASPGEETQYF
NA	TRBV11-2	TRBJ1-6	few	TGTGCCAGCAGCAGTCGAGCGGGTCGGTCACCCCTCCACTTT	CASSSRAGRSPLHF
NA	TRBV5-1	TRBJ2-7	once	TGCGCCAGCAGCTTCGGAGGTCAGGCCTACGAGCAGTACTTC	CASSFGGQAYEQYF
NA	TRBV9	TRBJ2-7	NA	TGTGCCAGCAGCGGAGGTGCGGTAATTTCATACGAGCAGTACTTC	CASSGGAVISYEQYF
NA	TRBV24-1	TRBJ2-6	NA	TGTGCCACCAGTGATCCTGCACCGGTGGCTGGGGCCAACGTCCTGACTTTC	CATSDPAPVAGANVLTF
NA	TRBV5-6	TRBJ2-2	once	TGTGCCAGCAGTCAAGGGGTAGTTTTTGGGCCCGGGGAGCTGTTTTTT	CASSQGVVFGPGELFF
NA	TRBV7-6	TRBJ2-3	NA	TGTGCCAGCAGCCGGGGGACTTACACAGATACGCAGTATTTT	CASSRGTYTDTQYF
NA	TRBV5-1	TRBJ1-4	NA	TGCGCCAGCAGCCCCGGTGCAACTAATGAAAAACTGTTTTTT	CASSPGATNEKLFF
TRBD1	TRBV6-5	TRBJ1-1	NA	TGTGCCAGCAGGAACACAGGGGAAACTGAAGCTTTCTTT	CASRNTGETEAFF
NA	TRBV7-6	TRBJ2-1	NA	TGTGCCAGCAGCGCCACCGGACTCGCGGGGAAGGAGCAGTTCTTC	CASSATGLAGKEQFF
NA	TRBV18	TRBJ1-4	few	TGTGCCAGCTCACTACTCACAGGGCCTAATGAAAAACTGTTTTTT	CASSLLTGPNEKLFF
NA	TRBV19	TRBJ1-2	NA	NA	CASSFGQGAPTF
TRBD1	TRBV2	TRBJ1-6	NA	TGTGCCAGCAGGACAACAGGGGAGACGACACCCCTCCACTTT	CASRTTGETTPLHF
NA	TRBV10-3	TRBJ2-2	NA	TGTGCCATCAGAGGGCAGGGAATCGACACCGGGGAGCTGTTTTTT	CAIRGQGIDTGELFF
NA	TRBV29-1	TRBJ1-1	NA	TGCAGCGTTCTAAAGCACACTGAAGCTTTCTTT	CSVLKHTEAFF
TRBD2	TRBV6-4	TRBJ2-7	NA	TGTGCCAGCACAGGGACTAGCGGGACCTACGAGCAGTACTTC	CASTGTSGTYEQYF
NA	TRBV7-2	TRBJ1-5	NA	TGTGCCAGCAGAAGAGAGGAGGGTCAGCCCCAGCATTTT	CASRREEGQPQHF
TRBD2	TRBV6-1	TRBJ2-7	few	TGTGCCAGCAGTGAAGTTCTAGCGGGGGGTTCCAAGCAGTACTTC	CASSEVLAGGSKQYF
TRBD2	TRBV4-1	TRBJ2-1	NA	TGCGCCAGCAGCCAAAGTAGCGGGGGGGCTTCATTTTCTTCCTACAATGAGCAGTTCTTC	CASSQSSGGASFSSYNEQFF
TRBD1	TRBV15	TRBJ1-4	NA	TGTGCCACCAGCAGGGGGCAGGGGGGTGAAAAACTGTTTTTT	CATSRGQGGEKLFF
NA	TRBV11-2	TRBJ2-1	NA	TGTGCCAGCAGCTTAGAGCTAGGGCAGTTCTTC	CASSLELGQFF
NA	TRBV5-1	TRBJ2-3	NA	TGCGCCAGCGGGGGACTCCAGAGCACAGATACGCAGTATTTT	CASGGLQSTDTQYF
TRBD2	TRBV7-6	TRBJ2-1	NA	TGTGCCAGCCGGGGGTTCGGGACTAGCGGGTCCTACAATGAGCAGTTCTTC	CASRGFGTSGSYNEQFF
TRBD1	TRBV6-2/TRBV6-3	TRBJ1-2	NA	TGTGCCAGCAGTCCAGGGGGCAACTATGGCTACACCTTC	CASSPGGNYGYTF
NA	TRBV7-9	TRBJ1-5	NA	TGTGCCAGCAGCTTGACTTACAATCAGCCCCAGCATTTT	CASSLTYNQPQHF
TRBD1	TRBV24-1	TRBJ1-5	once	TGTGCCACCAGTGATGCCGGGACAGCCGGGATTCAGCCCCAGCATTTT	CATSDAGTAGIQPQHF
TRBD2	TRBV5-1	TRBJ2-7	once	TGCGCCAGCGGACTAGAGCGAGCCGGCGAGCAGTACTTC	CASGLERAGEQYF
NA	TRBV11-2	TRBJ2-7	NA	TGTGCCAGCAGCTTAGACCGGGGGGCACTTGGGGAGCAGTACTTC	CASSLDRGALGEQYF
TRBD2	TRBV19	TRBJ2-1	few	TGTGCCAGTAGTATTTTGGGGGCTAGCGGGAGCTACAATGAGCAGTTCTTC	CASSILGASGSYNEQFF